This T cell receptor (beta chain) was obtained from a study of blood T cell repertoires in COVID-19. In the study's own analysis: Quantification of nucleated cells was approximated via reference gene primer amplification. Using immunoSEQ multiplex PCR, the repertoire was profiled, and TCRdb retains in-frame clones only, with some absent. V, J and clone size are those of that table, while D and trimming were read from the DNA. The sample lists about 300,000 clones; roughly 91% were seen once. About this clone: The same CDR3 also results from other DNA sequences found in this sample.

Germline CDR1 MDHEN, CDR2 SYDVKM. CDR3 length equals 12 residues. V was cut by 2 bases and J by 3 bases, with 5 bases left in between. Participant ages covered about 18 to 100 years across 20 to 30 US areas. This clonotype originated in a woman between 50 and 59 years old who had been exposed to COVID-19. Sequenced material: PBMCs or T cells enriched from blood (not recorded which). V and J are TRBV28 and TRBJ2-7; D not certain. In nucleotides, the CDR3 is TGTGCCAGCAGTTTAGAGGTCTACGAGCAGTACTTC. Protein product: CASSLEVYEQYF.